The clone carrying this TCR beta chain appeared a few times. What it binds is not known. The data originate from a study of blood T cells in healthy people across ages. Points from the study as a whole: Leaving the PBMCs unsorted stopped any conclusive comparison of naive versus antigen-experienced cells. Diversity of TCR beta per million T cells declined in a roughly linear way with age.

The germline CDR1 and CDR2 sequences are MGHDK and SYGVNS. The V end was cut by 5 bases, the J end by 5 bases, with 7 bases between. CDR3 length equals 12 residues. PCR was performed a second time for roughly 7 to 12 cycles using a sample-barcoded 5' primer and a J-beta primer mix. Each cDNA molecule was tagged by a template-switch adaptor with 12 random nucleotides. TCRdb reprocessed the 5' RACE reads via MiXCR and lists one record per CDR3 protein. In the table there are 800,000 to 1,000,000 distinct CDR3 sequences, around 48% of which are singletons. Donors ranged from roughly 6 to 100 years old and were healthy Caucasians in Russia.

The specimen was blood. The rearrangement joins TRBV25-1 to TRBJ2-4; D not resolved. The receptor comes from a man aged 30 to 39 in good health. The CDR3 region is CASSSFQNIQYF. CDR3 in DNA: TGTGCCAGCAGTAGTTTCCAAAACATTCAGTACTTC.